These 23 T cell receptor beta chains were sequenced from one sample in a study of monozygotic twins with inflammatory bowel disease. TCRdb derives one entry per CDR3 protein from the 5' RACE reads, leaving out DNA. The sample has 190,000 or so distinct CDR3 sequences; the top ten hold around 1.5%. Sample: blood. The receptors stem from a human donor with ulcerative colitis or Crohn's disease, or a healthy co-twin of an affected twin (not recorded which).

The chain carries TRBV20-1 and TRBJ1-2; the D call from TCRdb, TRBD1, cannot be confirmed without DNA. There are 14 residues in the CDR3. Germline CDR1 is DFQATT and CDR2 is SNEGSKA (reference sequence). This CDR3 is CSAYTGQGNYGYTF.

The CDR3 here is CASALLRTATFLTGELFF. This chain uses TRBV12-5 with TRBJ2-2; without DNA, the TCRdb call of TRBD1 cannot be checked. Germline CDR1 and CDR2: LGHNT and FRNRAP. CDR3 length: 18 amino acids.

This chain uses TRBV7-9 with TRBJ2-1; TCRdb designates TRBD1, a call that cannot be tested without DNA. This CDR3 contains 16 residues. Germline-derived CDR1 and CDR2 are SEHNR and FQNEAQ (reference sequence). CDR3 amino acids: CASSLVGKGSYNEQFF.

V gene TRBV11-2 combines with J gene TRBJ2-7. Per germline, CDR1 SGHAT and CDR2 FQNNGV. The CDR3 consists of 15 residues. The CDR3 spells CASSTYVGSNYEQYF.

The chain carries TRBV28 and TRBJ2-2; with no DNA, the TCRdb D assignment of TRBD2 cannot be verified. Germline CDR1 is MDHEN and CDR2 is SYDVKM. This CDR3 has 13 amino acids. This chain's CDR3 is CASTPEGPGELFF. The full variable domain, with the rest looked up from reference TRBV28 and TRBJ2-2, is DVKVTQSSRYLVKRTGEKVFLECVQDMDHENMFWYRQDPGLGLRLIYFSYDVKMKEKGDIPEGYSVSREKKERFSLILESASTNQTSMYLCASTPEGPGELFFGEGSRLTVL.

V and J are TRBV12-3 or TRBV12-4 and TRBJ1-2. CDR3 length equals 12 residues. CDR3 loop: CASSPNSYGYTF.

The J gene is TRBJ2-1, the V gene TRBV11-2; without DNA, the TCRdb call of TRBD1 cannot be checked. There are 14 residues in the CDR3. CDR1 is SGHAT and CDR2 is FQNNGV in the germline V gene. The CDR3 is CASSPRGSNNEQFF.

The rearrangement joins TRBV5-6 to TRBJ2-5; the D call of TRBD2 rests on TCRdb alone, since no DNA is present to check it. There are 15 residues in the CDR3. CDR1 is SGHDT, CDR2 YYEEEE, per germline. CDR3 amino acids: CASSASREGMETQYF.

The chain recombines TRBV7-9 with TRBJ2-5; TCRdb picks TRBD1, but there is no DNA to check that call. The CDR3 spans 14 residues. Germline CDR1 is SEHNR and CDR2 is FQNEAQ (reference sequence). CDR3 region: CASSFWGSAETQYF.

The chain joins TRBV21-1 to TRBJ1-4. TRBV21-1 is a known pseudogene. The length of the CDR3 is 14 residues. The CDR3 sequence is CASSNDGPFEKLFF.

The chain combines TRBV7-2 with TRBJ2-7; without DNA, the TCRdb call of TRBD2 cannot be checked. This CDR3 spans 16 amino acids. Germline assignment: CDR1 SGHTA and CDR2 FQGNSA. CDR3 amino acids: CASSLASSGESYEQYF.

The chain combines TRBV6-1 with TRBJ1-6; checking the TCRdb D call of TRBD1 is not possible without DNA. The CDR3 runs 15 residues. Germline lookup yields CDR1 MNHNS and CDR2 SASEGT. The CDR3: CASSRDRPIRSPLHF.

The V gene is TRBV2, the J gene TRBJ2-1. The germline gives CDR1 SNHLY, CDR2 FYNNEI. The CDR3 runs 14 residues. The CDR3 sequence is CASSGSNVDNEQFF.

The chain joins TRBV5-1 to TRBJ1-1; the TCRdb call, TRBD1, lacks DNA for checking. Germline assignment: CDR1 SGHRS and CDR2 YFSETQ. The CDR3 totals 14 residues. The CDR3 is CASSWAGGKTEAFF.

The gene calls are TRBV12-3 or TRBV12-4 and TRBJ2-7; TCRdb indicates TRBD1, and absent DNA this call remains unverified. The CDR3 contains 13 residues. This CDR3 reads CASSFNRGREQYF.

The CDR3 loop is CASSPGQSGPGQYF. The rearrangement links TRBV18 to TRBJ2-7; TCRdb calls TRBD1, which cannot be checked without DNA. Germline V lookup: CDR1 KGHSH, CDR2 LQKENI. This CDR3 spans 14 amino acids.

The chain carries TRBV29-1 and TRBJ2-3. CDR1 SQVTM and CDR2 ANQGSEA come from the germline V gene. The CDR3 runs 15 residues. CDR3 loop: CSVYRGVKITDTQYF.

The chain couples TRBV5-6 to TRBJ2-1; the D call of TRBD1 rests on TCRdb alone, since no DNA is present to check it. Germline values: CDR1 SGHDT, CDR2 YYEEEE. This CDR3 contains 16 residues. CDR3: CASSSPTGKGNNEQFF.

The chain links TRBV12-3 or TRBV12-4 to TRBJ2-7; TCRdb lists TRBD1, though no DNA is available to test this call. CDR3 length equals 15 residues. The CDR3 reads CASSYVPGQGDEQYF.

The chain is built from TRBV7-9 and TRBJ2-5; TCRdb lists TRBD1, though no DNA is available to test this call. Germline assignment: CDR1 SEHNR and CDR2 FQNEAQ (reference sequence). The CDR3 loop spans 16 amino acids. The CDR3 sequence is CASSSHTITGGETQYF.

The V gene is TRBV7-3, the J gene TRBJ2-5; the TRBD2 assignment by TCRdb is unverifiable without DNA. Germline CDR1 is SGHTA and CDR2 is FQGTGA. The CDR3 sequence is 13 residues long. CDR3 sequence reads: CASSLGPHETQYF.

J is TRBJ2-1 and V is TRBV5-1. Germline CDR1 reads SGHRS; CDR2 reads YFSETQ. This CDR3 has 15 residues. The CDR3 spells CASSLVAGPNHEQFF.

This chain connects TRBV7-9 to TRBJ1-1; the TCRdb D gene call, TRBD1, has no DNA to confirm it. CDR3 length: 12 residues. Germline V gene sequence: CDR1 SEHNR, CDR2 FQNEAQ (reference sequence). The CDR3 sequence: CASSLGTVEAFF.